This entry lists 15 T cell receptor beta chains sequenced from one sample in a study of cytomegalovirus exposure and HLA in healthy donors. 60 Vbeta and 13 Jbeta primers were used in PCR. Assay: immunoSEQ multiplex PCR; the TCRdb copy retains only in-frame clones and omits some. The sample contains about 190,000 clones, around three quarters of which appear only once. The sequenced sample was PBMCs. These receptor sequences come from a woman between 18 and 29 years old in good health and CMV-seronegative.

The chain couples TRBV4-1 to TRBJ1-1; D uncertain. The CDR3 covers 14 residues. Trimming removed 0 bases at V and 1 base at J, with 6 bases between. Germline assignment: CDR1 MGHRA and CDR2 YSYEKL. Written as DNA, the CDR3 is TGCGCCAGCAGCCAAGATCACGGGAACACTGAAGCTTTCTTT. Translation: CASSQDHGNTEAFF.

The V gene is TRBV4-2, the J gene TRBJ2-3; 11 nucleotides match TRBD2. With 2 bases clipped from V and 4 bases from J, the junction kept 2 bases outside the gene matches. Germline CDR1 and CDR2: LGHNA and YNFKEQ. CDR3 length: 15 amino acids. The CDR3 nucleotides read TGTGCCAGCAGCCAAAAACTAGCGGGAGCAGATACGCAGTATTTT. It specifies CASSQKLAGADTQYF.

This sequence joins TRBV2 and TRBJ1-5; TRBD1 agrees at 11 bases. This CDR3 comprises 13 residues. From germline, CDR1 is SNHLY and CDR2 FYNNEI. J lost 6 bases, V lost 8 bases, and 3 bases had no gene match. The CDR3 DNA reads TGTGCCAGCCGGGACAGGGGGAGTCAGCCCCAGCATTTT. It encodes CASRDRGSQPQHF.

The chain uses TRBV28 and TRBJ1-2, with D possibly matching TRBD1 (5 bases). Germline V lookup: CDR1 MDHEN, CDR2 SYDVKM. The CDR3 has 12 amino acids. V was clipped by 6 bases and J by 9 bases, with 14 bases between them. CDR3 region: CASRGRALSYTF. The DNA of the CDR3 is TGTGCCAGCAGGGGCAGGGCACTGAGCTACACCTTC.

The genes are TRBV19 and TRBJ1-4; perhaps TRBD1 as D (5 bases). Trimming shortened V by 4 bases and J by 8 bases, and 14 bases separated the two germline ends. This CDR3 spans 14 amino acids. Germline V gene data show CDR1 as LNHDA and CDR2 as SQIVND (reference sequence). The CDR3 reads CASSSKGWLEKLFF. CDR3 coding DNA: TGTGCCAGTAGTAGCAAGGGGTGGTTGGAAAAACTGTTTTTT. The complete variable domain, with remaining parts taken from reference TRBV19 and TRBJ1-4, reads DGGITQSPKYLFRKEGQNVTLSCEQNLNHDAMYWYRQDPGQGLRLIYYSQIVNDFQKGDIAEGYSVSREKKESFPLTVTSAQKNPTAFYLCASSSKGWLEKLFFGSGTQLSVL.

The V and J genes are TRBV28 and TRBJ2-7, with D tentatively TRBD1 (6 bases). Germline V gives CDR1 MDHEN, CDR2 SYDVKM. This CDR3 is built from 12 residues. V lost 11 bases, J lost 3 bases, and 14 bases lay in between. CDR3 nucleotide sequence: TGTGCCCTAGGTGGGGGCGGCTACGAGCAGTACTTC. Translated, it gives CALGGGGYEQYF. Combining the CDR3 with reference TRBV28 and TRBJ2-7 gives the whole variable domain DVKVTQSSRYLVKRTGEKVFLECVQDMDHENMFWYRQDPGLGLRLIYFSYDVKMKEKGDIPEGYSVSREKKERFSLILESASTNQTSMYLCALGGGGYEQYFGPGTRLTVT.

The CDR3 reads CSGGTNEKLFF. CDR3 bases: TGCAGTGGTGGGACAAATGAAAAACTGTTTTTT. This rearrangement joins TRBV20-1 to TRBJ1-4, with TRBD1 as a possible D gene (6 bases). Germline V gene lookup returns CDR1 DFQATT and CDR2 SNEGSKA (reference sequence). With 7 bases removed from V and 5 bases from J, the gap between germline ends came to 8 bases. The CDR3 totals 11 residues.

The chain links TRBV4-1 to TRBJ2-5; TRBD2 matches at 9 bases. Near its end, the DNA agrees better with TRBJ2-7, so the J call may be wrong. Germline CDR1 and CDR2: MGHRA and YSYEKL. The CDR3 sequence is 15 residues long. Here the CDR3 DNA reads TGCGCCAGCAGCTACGTAGCGGGAGTTCTGTACGAGCAGTACTTC. Translation gives CASSYVAGVLYEQYF.

Points on this clone: The junction differs from germline at one of its ends, possibly a read error. Other DNA sequences in this specimen translate into the identical CDR3. The V call is TRBV7-9, the J call TRBJ1-1; 7 bases line up with TRBD1. The CDR3 loop spans 12 amino acids. Looked up from germline, CDR1 is SEHNR and CDR2 is FQNEAQ (reference sequence). In DNA form, the CDR3 reads TGTTCCAGCAGCCCAGGGGGCACTGAAGCTTTCTTT. It yields the protein CSSSPGGTEAFF.

The chain uses TRBV4-2 and TRBJ2-7, with 8 bases aligning to TRBD2. Germline assignment: CDR1 LGHNA and CDR2 YNFKEQ. J was trimmed by 5 bases and V by 3 bases; bases with no gene match: 12. CDR3 size: 16 residues. This chain's CDR3 is CASSHTGTRVPNEQYF. The CDR3 DNA follows: TGTGCCAGCAGCCATACCGGGACTAGAGTACCTAACGAGCAGTACTTC.

This chain joins TRBV4-3 and TRBJ2-1; 7 bases agree with TRBD2. From germline, CDR1 is LGHNA and CDR2 YSLEER. With V trimmed by 0 bases and J by 8 bases, 1 base remained unmatched. CDR3 length equals 13 residues. The CDR3 coding sequence is TGCGCCAGCAGCCAAGACGGACTAGATGAGCAGTTCTTC. Protein product: CASSQDGLDEQFF.

The CDR3 region is CASSAGTGIYSNQPQHF. Here the CDR3 DNA reads TGTGCCAGCAGCGCCGGGACAGGGATCTATAGCAATCAGCCCCAGCATTTT. The J gene is TRBJ1-5, the V gene TRBV25-1, with TRBD1 identical over 9 bases. V was clipped by 6 bases and J by 0 bases; unmatched bases: 9. Germline CDR1 MGHDK, CDR2 SYGVNS. CDR3 length: 17 residues.

This chain connects TRBV29-1 to TRBJ1-1; D unclear. Trimming shortened V by 4 bases and J by 0 bases, and 3 bases separated the two germline ends. The CDR3 contains 11 residues. Per the germline V gene, CDR1 is SQVTM and CDR2 is ANQGSEA. The CDR3 reads CSVAMNTEAFF. The DNA of the CDR3 is TGCAGCGTTGCTATGAACACTGAAGCTTTCTTT.

The chain carries TRBV19 and TRBJ2-1; 11 positions match TRBD1. The length of the CDR3 is 16 residues. V gave up 5 bases and J gave up 2 bases; unmatched junction bases: 5. Germline V gives CDR1 LNHDA, CDR2 SQIVND (reference sequence). In nucleotides, the CDR3 is TGTGCCAGTAGTCTTTGGACAGGGGGCCCCTACAATGAGCAGTTCTTC. Its protein is CASSLWTGGPYNEQFF.

The genes are TRBV18 and TRBJ1-1; perhaps TRBD1 as D (6 bases). CDR1 KGHSH and CDR2 LQKENI come from the germline V gene. CDR3 length: 16 residues. Trimming left V 3 bases short and J 0 bases short, with 14 bases between. The CDR3 reads CASSPRPGTMNTEAFF. CDR3 in DNA: TGTGCCAGCTCACCGCGCCCCGGGACAATGAACACTGAAGCTTTCTTT. The whole variable domain, filled in from reference TRBV18 and TRBJ1-1, reads NAGVMQNPRHLVRRRGQEARLRCSPMKGHSHVYWYRQLPEEGLKFMVYLQKENIIDESGMPKERFSAEFPKEGPSILRIQQVVRGDSAAYFCASSPRPGTMNTEAFFGQGTRLTVV.